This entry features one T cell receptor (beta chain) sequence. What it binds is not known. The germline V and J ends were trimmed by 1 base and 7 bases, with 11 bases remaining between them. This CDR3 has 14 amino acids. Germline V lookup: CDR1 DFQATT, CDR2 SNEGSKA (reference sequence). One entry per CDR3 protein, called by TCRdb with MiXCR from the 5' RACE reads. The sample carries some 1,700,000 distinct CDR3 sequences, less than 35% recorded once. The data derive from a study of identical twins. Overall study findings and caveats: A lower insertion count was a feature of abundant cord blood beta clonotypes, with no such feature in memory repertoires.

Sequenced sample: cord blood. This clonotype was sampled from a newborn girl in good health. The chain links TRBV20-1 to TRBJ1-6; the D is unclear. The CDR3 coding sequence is TGCAGTGCTAGAGCCGGGTCGCGAAATTCACCCCTCCACTTT. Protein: CSARAGSRNSPLHF.